One and the same sample provided the 4 T cell receptor beta chains below, sequenced in a study of T-cell reconstitution after alpha-beta-depleted transplantation in children. Unique molecular identifiers featured in how the TCRbeta library was prepared. TCRdb ran MiXCR on the PCR reads and lists one entry per CDR3 protein. This sample yields about 830,000 distinct CDR3 sequences, of which 16% are seen a single time; around 4.5% belongs to the top ten. Here the sequenced sample was PBMCs, mostly from graft donor cells, taken 360 days after TCRalphabeta/CD19-depleted stem cell transplant. Receptors originate from a male patient between 10 and 17 years old who had a stem cell transplant for acute lymphoblastic leukemia, so the T cells may come from the graft donor.

This chain connects TRBV30 to TRBJ1-5, with TRBD1 identical over 9 bases. CDR3 length: 13 residues. With 3 bases clipped from V and 6 bases from J, the junction kept 3 bases outside the gene matches. The germline V gene encodes CDR1 GTSNPN and CDR2 SVGIG (reference sequence). The CDR3, as DNA: TGTGCCTGGAGCCGACAGGGGGTTCAGCCCCAGCATTTT. Amino acid sequence: CAWSRQGVQPQHF.

The chain combines TRBV5-8 with TRBJ2-2; no firm D call. This CDR3 is built from 16 residues. Germline lookup yields CDR1 SGHTS and CDR2 YDEGEE. Trimming cost V 2 bases and J 6 bases, with 17 bases left between them. The CDR3 loop reads CASSFLVEYTSGELFF. DNA for the CDR3: TGTGCCAGCAGCTTTTTGGTAGAGTATACCTCCGGGGAGCTGTTTTTT.

This clonotype was recorded at least ten times. The gene calls are TRBV5-1 and TRBJ2-2; D remains unclear. CDR1 is SGHRS and CDR2 is YFSETQ in the germline V gene. The CDR3 is 14 amino acids. The V and J ends lost 4 bases and 1 base respectively, with 8 bases between them. The CDR3 nucleotides read TGCGCCAGCAGCGCCGTAGAGAACACCGGGGAGCTGTTTTTT. Translation: CASSAVENTGELFF.

The rearrangement joins TRBV2 to TRBJ2-3, with TRBD2 matching over 10 bases. The CDR3 spans 13 residues. Germline V gives CDR1 SNHLY, CDR2 FYNNEI. J was trimmed by 6 bases and V by 7 bases; bases with no gene match: 4. The CDR3 sequence is CASTSGGKDTQYF. The DNA for the CDR3 is TGTGCCAGCACTAGCGGGGGCAAGGATACGCAGTATTTT.